The rows below give T cell receptor beta chains drawn from one sample of a study of blood T cell repertoires in COVID-19. The method was immunoSEQ multiplex PCR; TCRdb's version includes in-frame clones alone and lacks a portion of them. This table holds 200,000 to 250,000 clones, just over 85% found once. The sequenced material came from peripheral blood. The receptors shown here come from a man younger than 30 with active or convalescent COVID-19. CDR3s include the opening cysteine and the closing phenylalanine or tryptophan. Fields, in order: clone size, J gene, D gene, V gene, CDR3 DNA, CDR3 protein. A D gene is named only where the DNA matches it firmly. Clone size appears in some rows only: once, few, many, or a class for an expanded clone.

size: NA; J: TRBJ1-5; D: TRBD1; V: TRBV18; DNA: TGTGCCAGCTCACCACAGGGGGCTAGCAATCAGCCCCAGCATTTT; CDR3: CASSPQGASNQPQHF
size: once; J: TRBJ2-3; D: TRBD2; V: TRBV7-9; DNA: TGTGCCAGCAGCCTCGGGACTAGCGGGACCCGCACAGATACGCAGTATTTT; CDR3: CASSLGTSGTRTDTQYF
size: NA; J: TRBJ1-5; D: NA; V: TRBV2; DNA: TGTGCCAGCAGCGCCGAGGCTCAGCCCCAGCATTTT; CDR3: CASSAEAQPQHF
size: NA; J: TRBJ2-7; D: NA; V: TRBV5-1; DNA: TGCGCCAGCAGCTCACTCTACGAGCAGTACTTC; CDR3: CASSSLYEQYF
size: NA; J: TRBJ1-2; D: NA; V: TRBV6-1; DNA: TGTGCCAGCAGTGTAGTCGCTGACTTTGGCTACACCTTC; CDR3: CASSVVADFGYTF
size: NA; J: TRBJ2-1; D: TRBD2; V: TRBV2; DNA: TGTGCCAGCAGACCACTAGCGGGAGGCACCGGCGAGCAGTTCTTC; CDR3: CASRPLAGGTGEQFF
size: NA; J: TRBJ2-7; D: TRBD1; V: TRBV18; DNA: TGTGCCAGCTCACCAACTGGGACAGGGACCTACGAGCAGTACTTC; CDR3: CASSPTGTGTYEQYF
size: NA; J: TRBJ2-1; D: TRBD1; V: TRBV5-8; DNA: TGTGCCAGCAGCTTGTATCTTGGACAGGACTACAATGAGCAGTTCTTC; CDR3: CASSLYLGQDYNEQFF
size: once; J: TRBJ1-6; D: NA; V: TRBV3-1/TRBV3-2; DNA: TGTGCCAGCAGCCGCAAGCGCAGGGTCAGTTCACCCCTCCACTTT; CDR3: CASSRKRRVSSPLHF
size: NA; J: TRBJ2-5; D: NA; V: TRBV30; DNA: TGTGCCTGGAGTGTACATGGGGGCCCGAGGGAGACCCAGTACTTC; CDR3: CAWSVHGGPRETQYF
size: NA; J: TRBJ2-1; D: NA; V: TRBV6-4; DNA: TGTGCCAGCAGTGACGATGGGGGCCCTTACAATGAGCAGTTCTTC; CDR3: CASSDDGGPYNEQFF
size: NA; J: TRBJ1-6; D: NA; V: TRBV7-2; DNA: TGTGCCAGCAGCTCAGGGGTGGGTCCAGGGACTTCACCCCTCCACTTT; CDR3: CASSSGVGPGTSPLHF
size: NA; J: TRBJ2-5; D: NA; V: TRBV27; DNA: TGTGCCAGCAGTCGCGACAGCATTGGGACCCAGTACTTC; CDR3: CASSRDSIGTQYF
size: NA; J: TRBJ1-1; D: NA; V: TRBV10-3; DNA: TGTGCCATCAGTGCCGGGCGCGGGCTTTTGAACACTGAAGCTTTCTTT; CDR3: CAISAGRGLLNTEAFF
size: many; J: TRBJ1-6; D: TRBD1; V: TRBV27; DNA: TGTGCCACTATTCAGACAGGGGTAACCAATTCACCCCTCCACTTT; CDR3: CATIQTGVTNSPLHF
size: once; J: TRBJ2-1; D: TRBD2; V: TRBV29-1; DNA: TGCAGCGTTGGACTAGCTGATGAGCAGTTCTTC; CDR3: CSVGLADEQFF
size: NA; J: TRBJ1-1; D: NA; V: TRBV19; DNA: TGTGCCAGTTCACAGGGTATCTCTGAAGCTTTCTTT; CDR3: CASSQGISEAFF
size: NA; J: TRBJ2-7; D: TRBD1; V: TRBV19; DNA: TGTGCCAGTAGTCTCCAGACAGGGGAGTACGAGCAGTACTTC; CDR3: CASSLQTGEYEQYF
size: NA; J: TRBJ2-2; D: TRBD2; V: TRBV18; DNA: TGTGCCAGCTCACCGGGACTAGCGGGATCAGCGGCCGGGGAGCTGTTTTTT; CDR3: CASSPGLAGSAAGELFF
size: few; J: TRBJ2-5; D: NA; V: TRBV25-1; DNA: TGTGCCAGCAGTGAATGGCAAAAAGAGACCCAGTACTTC; CDR3: CASSEWQKETQYF
size: few; J: TRBJ1-4; D: TRBD1; V: TRBV5-1; DNA: TGCGCCAGCAGCGCCGGGACAGGAGGGGGTGAAAAACTGTTTTTT; CDR3: CASSAGTGGGEKLFF
size: NA; J: TRBJ1-5; D: TRBD1; V: TRBV6-2/TRBV6-3; DNA: TGTGCCAGCAGTTACAGGCCAGGGGGTTGGAAAAATCAGCCCCAGCATTTT; CDR3: CASSYRPGGWKNQPQHF
size: NA; J: TRBJ2-7; D: TRBD2; V: TRBV29-1; DNA: TGCAGCGTTGAAGGACAGGGACTAGCCGGCGAGCAGTACTTC; CDR3: CSVEGQGLAGEQYF
size: NA; J: TRBJ2-7; D: NA; V: TRBV27; DNA: TGTGCCAGCAGTCTAACAGGGAAGTACGAGCAGTACTTC; CDR3: CASSLTGKYEQYF
size: NA; J: TRBJ1-1; D: NA; V: TRBV9; DNA: TGTGCCAGCAGCGTTTCTCCACAGGGTCTGAGGAACACTGAAGCTTTCTTT; CDR3: CASSVSPQGLRNTEAFF
size: NA; J: TRBJ1-2; D: TRBD1; V: TRBV15; DNA: TGTGCCACCAGCAGGGACAGGACAGGCGCACGCTACACCTTC; CDR3: CATSRDRTGARYTF
size: NA; J: TRBJ2-7; D: TRBD2; V: TRBV27; DNA: TGTGCCAGCAGTTTATCACTAGCGGCCCTATACGAGCAGTACTTC; CDR3: CASSLSLAALYEQYF
size: NA; J: TRBJ2-3; D: NA; V: TRBV30; DNA: TGTGCCTGGAGTGTATCAGAGGTTTTAGATACGCAGTATTTT; CDR3: CAWSVSEVLDTQYF
size: NA; J: TRBJ1-4; D: NA; V: TRBV30; DNA: TGTGCCTGTTTAAGGGGTGAAAAACTGTTTTTT; CDR3: CACLRGEKLFF
size: few; J: TRBJ1-2; D: NA; V: TRBV2; DNA: TGTGCCAGCAGTGTGGAGGAGACCAACTATGGCTACACCTTC; CDR3: CASSVEETNYGYTF
size: NA; J: TRBJ2-1; D: TRBD2; V: TRBV11-3; DNA: TGTGCCAGCAGTCACCGGGCGGGAGTAATCCCGGGTGAGCAGTTCTTC; CDR3: CASSHRAGVIPGEQFF
size: few; J: TRBJ2-7; D: TRBD2; V: TRBV20-1; DNA: TGCAGTGCTAGTACTAGCGGGAGGTCGCGGTCCGAGCAGTACTTC; CDR3: CSASTSGRSRSEQYF
size: NA; J: TRBJ2-1; D: NA; V: TRBV5-1; DNA: TGCGCCAGCAGCTTGAAGGGGCCAGGGTACAATGAGCAGTTCTTC; CDR3: CASSLKGPGYNEQFF
size: NA; J: TRBJ1-1; D: NA; V: TRBV7-2; DNA: TGTGCCAGCAGCTTACAGACTCAAATGAACACTGAAGCTTTCTTT; CDR3: CASSLQTQMNTEAFF
size: NA; J: TRBJ1-2; D: TRBD1; V: TRBV28; DNA: TGTGCCAGCAGTTTCCCCTCTGCGACAGGGTCTAAGGGCACCTTC; CDR3: CASSFPSATGSKGTF
size: NA; J: TRBJ1-1; D: NA; V: TRBV5-8; DNA: TGTGCCAGCACCTTCGGGGGGAACACTGAAGCTTTCTTT; CDR3: CASTFGGNTEAFF
size: NA; J: TRBJ1-1; D: NA; V: TRBV5-6; DNA: TGTGCCAGCAGCTGGAAGCGGGCCGTGGCCACTGAAGCTTTCTTT; CDR3: CASSWKRAVATEAFF
size: NA; J: TRBJ1-1; D: TRBD1; V: TRBV29-1; DNA: TGCAGCGCCTCCGGGACAGGGGGCCCCGAAGCTTTCTTT; CDR3: CSASGTGGPEAFF
size: NA; J: TRBJ2-6; D: NA; V: TRBV4-3; DNA: TGCGCCAGCAGCCCCCAGGGAAATTCTGGGGCCAACGTCCTGACTTTC; CDR3: CASSPQGNSGANVLTF
size: once; J: TRBJ1-2; D: NA; V: TRBV20-1; DNA: TGCAGTGCTAGAGGAGGGTCTGGCTACACCTTC; CDR3: CSARGGSGYTF
size: NA; J: TRBJ2-7; D: NA; V: TRBV9; DNA: TGTGCCAGCAGCGTAGGCAGGGCATCCTACGAGCAGTACTTC; CDR3: CASSVGRASYEQYF
size: NA; J: TRBJ1-2; D: NA; V: TRBV3-1/TRBV3-2; DNA: TGTGCTACACTTCACATAGAGGGGACAAACTATGGCTACACCTTC; CDR3: CATLHIEGTNYGYTF
size: NA; J: TRBJ2-1; D: TRBD2; V: TRBV7-9; DNA: TGTGCCAGCAGCCACCCCATAGCGGGAGACTCCTACAATGAGCAGTTCTTC; CDR3: CASSHPIAGDSYNEQFF
size: NA; J: TRBJ1-5; D: TRBD1; V: TRBV18; DNA: TGTGCCAGCTCACACGGACAGGGGAGTTTTGGGAATCAGCCCCAGCATTTT; CDR3: CASSHGQGSFGNQPQHF
size: NA; J: TRBJ2-5; D: TRBD1; V: TRBV5-8; DNA: TGTGCCAGCAGCTTGGATGCGGGCGGTACAGGGGGCTTGGAGACCCAGTACTTC; CDR3: CASSLDAGGTGGLETQYF
size: NA; J: TRBJ1-5; D: TRBD1; V: TRBV2; DNA: TGTGCCAGCAGTGAACAGGGGGATCAGCCCCAGCATTTT; CDR3: CASSEQGDQPQHF
size: NA; J: TRBJ1-4; D: TRBD1; V: TRBV19; DNA: TGTGCCAGTAGCGGACAGGTTAATGAAAAACTGTTTTTT; CDR3: CASSGQVNEKLFF
size: NA; J: TRBJ2-7; D: TRBD2; V: TRBV7-9; DNA: TGTGCCAGCAGCTTAGTGGGACTAGCGGGTCCTGGTGGCTCCTACGAGCAGTACTTC; CDR3: CASSLVGLAGPGGSYEQYF
size: NA; J: TRBJ2-1; D: TRBD2; V: TRBV5-1; DNA: TGCGCCAGCAGCTGGAGCCTAGCGGCCCCGGGGAATGAGCAGTTCTTC; CDR3: CASSWSLAAPGNEQFF
size: many; J: TRBJ1-3; D: TRBD1; V: TRBV5-1; DNA: TGCGCCAGCAGCCTAGAAGGACAGGGAAGGGGAAACACCATATATTTT; CDR3: CASSLEGQGRGNTIYF
size: NA; J: TRBJ1-1; D: NA; V: TRBV5-1; DNA: TGCGCCAGCAGCTTGGTGTTTGGGAGGAACACTGAAGCTTTCTTT; CDR3: CASSLVFGRNTEAFF
size: NA; J: TRBJ2-4; D: NA; V: TRBV27; DNA: TGTGCCAGCAGTTTACAGGGAGGCTGGGGGAAAAACATTCAGTACTTC; CDR3: CASSLQGGWGKNIQYF
size: NA; J: TRBJ1-5; D: TRBD1; V: TRBV3-1/TRBV3-2; DNA: TGTGCCAGCAGCCAAGCAGGGGGGCGGCAGCCCCAGCATTTT; CDR3: CASSQAGGRQPQHF
size: NA; J: TRBJ2-3; D: NA; V: TRBV5-4; DNA: TGTGCCAGCGGAGGGGCCCGAGCGGACACAGATACGCAGTATTTT; CDR3: CASGGARADTDTQYF
size: NA; J: TRBJ2-7; D: NA; V: TRBV28; DNA: TGTGCCAGCAGTTTTCAAGGCAGGTCAGCCTACGAGCAGTACTTC; CDR3: CASSFQGRSAYEQYF
size: NA; J: TRBJ2-2; D: NA; V: TRBV14; DNA: TGTGCCAGCAGCCAAGCGGTTTGGTCCGGGGAGCTGTTTTTT; CDR3: CASSQAVWSGELFF
size: NA; J: TRBJ1-3; D: NA; V: TRBV28; DNA: TGTGCCAGCAGTCCTTACTCTGGAAACACCATATATTTT; CDR3: CASSPYSGNTIYF
size: few; J: TRBJ2-3; D: TRBD2; V: TRBV24-1; DNA: TGTGCCACCAGTGGTTTGACTAGCGGAGCTGTCACAGATACGCAGTATTTT; CDR3: CATSGLTSGAVTDTQYF
size: NA; J: TRBJ2-7; D: NA; V: TRBV29-1; DNA: TGCAGCGTTGAAATAAGACACCAACAGTACTTC; CDR3: CSVEIRHQQYF
size: NA; J: TRBJ2-6; D: NA; V: TRBV14; DNA: TGTGCCAGCAGCCAACTCGGGAGTAGCTCTGGGGCCAACGTCCTGACTTTC; CDR3: CASSQLGSSSGANVLTF